This T cell receptor (beta chain) was profiled in a study of radiation and T cells in renal cell carcinoma. Sequencing was performed with immunoSEQ multiplex PCR; in TCRdb, only in-frame clones are kept and a portion is missing. Of 100,000 to 150,000 clones listed, 88% were seen once; the top ten hold 5.8%. The CDR3 runs to 12 residues. V was pared by 1 base and J by 4 bases, with 5 bases between. Germline V gene data show CDR1 as GTSNPN and CDR2 as SVGIG (reference sequence). Time point in this sample: blood 2 weeks post-SBRT. Treatment meaning: 15 Gy SBRT to primary tumor, nephrectomy 4 weeks later.

The chain employs TRBV30 and TRBJ2-1; D gene ambiguous. The input for sequencing was blood, taken from a patient whose treatment included radiotherapy and nephrectomy. This receptor was obtained from a woman in her 70s with renal cell carcinoma. The CDR3 region is CAWSDTYNEQFF. The DNA of the CDR3 is TGTGCCTGGAGTGACACTTACAATGAGCAGTTCTTC.